The clone carrying this TCR beta chain was detected a few times. The source of the sample is a study of CD8 T cells in ankylosing spondylitis. TCRdb used MiXCR to reprocess the 5' RACE reads, holding one entry per CDR3 protein. The profile shows tens of thousands of distinct CDR3 sequences, 25% to 35% of them singletons. CDR1 is DFQATT, CDR2 SNEGSKA, per germline (reference sequence). There are 13 residues in the CDR3. Trimming took 3 bases from V and 2 from J; bases not matched to a gene: 2. The V call is TRBV20-1, the J call TRBJ1-1, with 8 bases matching TRBD1. The source of this sequence is a male donor with ankylosing spondylitis or in good health (not recorded which). Sequenced sample: blood, either unsorted or a sorted T cell fraction (not recorded which). The CDR3 protein is CSASRGPNTEAFF. The CDR3 coding sequence is TGCAGTGCTAGCAGGGGGCCAAACACTGAAGCTTTCTTT.